This passage covers 9 T cell receptor beta chains from one sample sequenced in a study of tumour-infiltrating T cells in Burkitt lymphoma. TCRdb's copy holds only in-frame clones and misses some; the assay was immunoSEQ multiplex PCR. This table has 4,900 or so clones, about 11% appearing once. The sample consisted of tumor tissue. All receptors come from a human donor with diffuse large B-cell lymphoma.

This clone appeared a few times. The rearrangement links TRBV6-1 to TRBJ1-5, with D unresolved. Germline V gene data show CDR1 as MNHNS and CDR2 as SASEGT. Trimming took off 4 bases at V and 1 base at J, with 8 bases between the two ends. The CDR3 runs to 14 residues. The CDR3 coding sequence is TGTGCCAGCAGTGTTGAGGACAGCAATCAGCCCCAGCATTTT. This sequence encodes CASSVEDSNQPQHF.

This clone has just a few counts. This rearrangement joins TRBV5-5 to TRBJ2-5, with a tentative D call TRBD1 (6 bases). CDR1 is SGHKS, CDR2 YYEKEE, per germline (reference sequence). Trimming stripped 4 bases from V and 5 bases from J, with 15 bases between. CDR3 length: 14 residues. CDR3 DNA sequence: TGTGCCAGCAGCATACCGGGACACATGGAGACCCAGTACTTC. This translates into CASSIPGHMETQYF.

The chain employs TRBV19 and TRBJ2-7; TRBD1 matches at 9 bases. Looked up from germline, CDR1 is LNHDA and CDR2 is SQIVND (reference sequence). The junction had 4 bases not matched to a gene; V was cut back by 1 base and J by 3 bases. The CDR3 runs 15 residues. The CDR3 region has the DNA TGTGCCAGTAGTATAGGTCGGGACAGGGTCTACGAGCAGTACTTC. It encodes CASSIGRDRVYEQYF.

The chain carries TRBV15 and TRBJ1-4; D is uncertain. The germline gives CDR1 LNHNV, CDR2 YYDKDF (reference sequence). V lost 3 bases and J lost 6, with 11 bases in between. This CDR3 is built from 14 residues. The CDR3 is CATSRDFGDEKLFF. CDR3 coding DNA: TGTGCCACCAGCAGGGACTTCGGAGATGAAAAACTGTTTTTT.

V is TRBV7-9 and J is TRBJ2-3; D gene uncertain. The germline V and J ends were trimmed by 3 bases and 2 bases, with 15 bases remaining between them. Germline lookup yields CDR1 SEHNR and CDR2 FQNEAQ (reference sequence). This CDR3 comprises 16 residues. CDR3 DNA sequence: TGTGCCAGCAGCTTTCTCAAGGAATGGTCCACAGATACGCAGTATTTT. The encoded protein is CASSFLKEWSTDTQYF.

The genes are TRBV6-5 and TRBJ1-2; 7 bases fit TRBD1. The germline gives CDR1 MNHEY, CDR2 SVGAGI. Trimming at V came to 6 bases and at J to 4 bases, leaving 11 bases not matched to a gene. The CDR3 length is 15 residues. CDR3 DNA: TGTGCCAGCAGACGCGAGGGACAGCTCTCCTATGGCTACACCTTC. This gives the protein CASRREGQLSYGYTF.

Only a few counts were recorded for this clone. V gene TRBV5-6 combines with J gene TRBJ1-2, with no clear D. CDR1 SGHDT and CDR2 YYEEEE come from the germline V gene. V lost 2 bases and J 0 bases, leaving 11 bases between the germline ends. CDR3 length: 15 residues. The CDR3 DNA reads TGTGCCAGCAGCTTCCTTTCACAAACTAACTATGGCTACACCTTC. Translation: CASSFLSQTNYGYTF.

This sequence joins TRBV2 and TRBJ2-7; D remains ambiguous. The germline CDR1 and CDR2 sequences are SNHLY and FYNNEI. The CDR3 length is 14 residues. With 6 bases removed from V and 3 bases from J, the gap between germline ends came to 15 bases. The CDR3, as DNA: TGTGCCAGCAGCTGGCGCGGCGGTGGCTACGAGCAGTACTTC. This encodes CASSWRGGGYEQYF.

This clone was recorded once. The gene calls are TRBV28 and TRBJ2-5; TRBD2 aligns across 9 bases. The CDR3 spans 15 residues. CDR1 and CDR2 from the germline V gene are MDHEN and SYDVKM. V lost 5 bases to trimming and J lost 2 bases; unmatched junction nucleotides: 6. The DNA for the CDR3 is TGTGCCAGCAGTGGAGCGGGGGGAACTCAAGAGACCCAGTACTTC. Protein product: CASSGAGGTQETQYF. The full variable domain, with the rest looked up from reference TRBV28 and TRBJ2-5, is DVKVTQSSRYLVKRTGEKVFLECVQDMDHENMFWYRQDPGLGLRLIYFSYDVKMKEKGDIPEGYSVSREKKERFSLILESASTNQTSMYLCASSGAGGTQETQYFGPGTRLLVL.